This TCR beta chain was captured in a study of T cells in Graves' hyperthyroidism and ophthalmopathy. Study in general: Peripheral blood was obtained at initial diagnosis, preceding any treatment.

Per the germline V gene, CDR1 is MDHEN and CDR2 is SYDVKM. CDR3 size: 13 residues. V was cut by 3 bases and J by 8 bases, with 11 bases left in between. Template material for amplifying TCR beta CDR3 regions consisted of RNA transcripts. Carried out on the TCR CDR3, a first-round RT-PCR used the HTBI primer set. TCRdb ran MiXCR on the multiplex PCR reads and lists one entry per CDR3 protein. The sample yields fewer than 500,000 distinct CDR3 sequences, roughly 13% seen once. Exclusion of a patient resulted from uncontrolled infection, other autoimmune disease, pregnancy or lactation. Clinical symptoms, serum thyroxine and TRAb, thyroid ultrasound and orbital computed tomography were used for the diagnoses. Initially, at the first diagnosis of hyperthyroidism and before any ophthalmopathy symptoms, blood was sampled. This clonotype occurred many times.

Sequenced: blood. This receptor was obtained from a man aged 30 to 45 with Graves' hyperthyroidism that later progressed to Graves' ophthalmopathy. The rearrangement links TRBV28 to TRBJ2-1; D assignment may be TRBD1 or TRBD2 (5 bases each). The CDR3 here is CASSFPRGDEQFF. CDR3 nucleotides: TGTGCCAGCAGTTTCCCCCGAGGGGATGAGCAGTTCTTC.